This passage covers 26 T cell receptor beta chains from one sample sequenced in a study of CD8+ T cells in alopecia areata. Treatment denoted: oral pan-JAK inhibitor, 5-10 mg twice daily. Sequencing relied on a cDNA template that was reverse transcribed from extracted RNA. Generated by immunoSEQ multiplex PCR, the TCRdb table keeps only in-frame clones and is missing some. Here the sample spans approximately 100,000 clones, about 60% being singletons. The source was CD8+ T cells sorted from blood, collected at approximately week 60, from a patient treated with tofacitinib. All receptors derive from a human donor with alopecia areata.

This clone was seen a few times. J is TRBJ1-1 and V is TRBV9; D not certain. The V end was cut by 6 bases, the J end by 7 bases, with 10 bases between. The germline V gene has CDR1 SGDLS and CDR2 YYNGEE. CDR3 length: 11 residues. The CDR3: CASKREGEAFF. CDR3 bases: TGTGCCAGCAAGCGGGAGGGTGAAGCTTTCTTT.

The chain is built from TRBV9 and TRBJ2-2; the D gene is possibly TRBD1 (6 bases). The CDR3 runs 17 residues. The V gene's germline CDR1 is SGDLS and CDR2 YYNGEE. Trimming cost V 0 bases and J 2 bases, with 14 bases left between them. This CDR3 reads CASSVGRWGHNTGELFF. The CDR3 DNA is TGTGCCAGCAGCGTAGGGCGCTGGGGACATAACACCGGGGAGCTGTTTTTT.

This clone occurred a few times. The chain is built from TRBV29-1 and TRBJ1-2; maybe TRBD1 (6 bases). CDR3 length: 16 residues. The germline gives CDR1 SQVTM, CDR2 ANQGSEA. V was trimmed by 0 bases and J by 6 bases, leaving 20 bases between them. CDR3 amino acids: CSVEDPRTEVRHGYTF. CDR3 DNA: TGCAGCGTTGAAGATCCTCGGACAGAGGTCCGCCATGGCTACACCTTC. Full variable domain (missing parts from reference TRBV29-1 and TRBJ1-2): SAVISQKPSRDICQRGTSLTIQCQVDSQVTMMFWYRQQPGQSLTLIATANQGSEATYESGFVIDKFPISRPNLTFSTLTVSNMSPEDSSIYLCSVEDPRTEVRHGYTFGSGTRLTVV.

This chain connects TRBV19 to TRBJ2-1; the match to TRBD2 covers 10 bases. In germline, CDR1 is LNHDA, CDR2 SQIVND (reference sequence). The CDR3 is 18 amino acids. The trim removed 0 bases at V and 3 bases at J, leaving 8 bases unmatched. The CDR3 spells CASSIELRGLADYNEQFF. In DNA, the CDR3 is TGTGCCAGTAGTATAGAGCTCAGAGGACTAGCGGACTACAATGAGCAGTTCTTC.

The gene calls are TRBV7-9 and TRBJ2-1, with 9 bases matching TRBD2. CDR3 size: 17 residues. CDR1 and CDR2 (germline): SEHNR, FQNEAQ (reference sequence). The V gene end was trimmed by 5 bases and the J gene end by 4 bases; junction bases not matched to a gene: 12. The CDR3 sequence: CASSQPRGGGDYNEQFF. The CDR3 coding sequence is TGTGCCAGCAGCCAACCCCGCGGCGGGGGGGATTACAATGAGCAGTTCTTC.

The chain employs TRBV30 and TRBJ2-7, with D tentatively TRBD1 (6 bases). V dropped 4 bases and J dropped 4 bases, with 17 bases sitting between them. The germline CDR1 and CDR2 sequences are GTSNPN and SVGIG (reference sequence). CDR3 length: 14 amino acids. For the CDR3, the DNA is TGTGCCTGGACTCGTACAGGGTTCCTGTACGAGCAGTACTTC. This sequence encodes CAWTRTGFLYEQYF.

V and J are TRBV5-1 and TRBJ2-1, with D perhaps given as TRBD1 or TRBD2 (6 bases each). Per the germline V gene, CDR1 is SGHRS and CDR2 is YFSETQ. The length of the CDR3 is 15 residues. V was clipped by 1 base and J by 2 bases, with 10 bases between them. The CDR3 loop reads CASSLSGAPYNEQFF. The CDR3 DNA follows: TGCGCCAGCAGCTTGTCGGGGGCCCCCTACAATGAGCAGTTCTTC.

This chain uses TRBV18 with TRBJ2-7, with D tentatively TRBD1 (5 bases). V was shortened by 6 bases and J by 3 bases, with 15 bases between the two germline ends. Germline V gene data show CDR1 as KGHSH and CDR2 as LQKENI. The CDR3 is 14 amino acids. The CDR3 nucleotides read TGTGCCAGCTCCTCACCATGGACAAACTACGAGCAGTACTTC. This encodes CASSSPWTNYEQYF.

The chain links TRBV5-1 to TRBJ2-5; TRBD2 agrees at 7 bases. The junction had 4 bases not matched to a gene; V was cut back by 0 bases and J by 2 bases. Germline lookup yields CDR1 SGHRS and CDR2 YFSETQ. The length of the CDR3 is 15 residues. In nucleotides, the CDR3 is TGCGCCAGCAGCTTGGGCGGGGGAAATCAAGAGACCCAGTACTTC. Its protein product is CASSLGGGNQETQYF. Drawing the rest from reference TRBV5-1 and TRBJ2-5, the complete variable domain is KAGVTQTPRYLIKTRGQQVTLSCSPISGHRSVSWYQQTPGQGLQFLFEYFSETQRNKGNFPGRFSGRQFSNSRSEMNVSTLELGDSALYLCASSLGGGNQETQYFGPGTRLLVL.

This clone was counted only a few times. This chain uses TRBV10-2 with TRBJ2-3; D may match TRBD1 or TRBD2 (5 bases each). The CDR3 has 24 amino acids. V lost 4 bases to trimming and J lost 7 bases, with 45 bases between them. Looked up from germline, CDR1 is WSHSY and CDR2 is SAAADI. The CDR3 loop is CASSGVDLSSGTEAPRGHRYTQYF. The CDR3 DNA is TGCGCCAGCAGTGGGGTGGACCTATCCTCCGGGACCGAGGCGCCCCGAGGTCACAGATATACGCAGTATTTT.

This clone was detected only once. The J gene is TRBJ1-2, the V gene TRBV12-5; D gene unclear. Looked up from germline, CDR1 is LGHNT and CDR2 is FRNRAP. This CDR3 spans 13 amino acids. Trimming removed 3 bases from V and 5 bases from J, with 10 bases in between. The CDR3 nucleotides read TGTGCTAGTGGTTTTGCCACCCCTTATGGCTACACCTTC. Amino acids: CASGFATPYGYTF.

V usage is TRBV5-6 and J usage is TRBJ1-1; no reliable D call. Trimming pared 5 bases from V and 7 bases from J, leaving 12 bases between. CDR1 is SGHDT, CDR2 YYEEEE, per germline. CDR3 size: 12 residues. The chain's CDR3 is CASRSGEDEAFF. In DNA form, the CDR3 reads TGTGCCAGCAGATCAGGCGAGGATGAAGCTTTCTTT.

V is TRBV4-1 and J is TRBJ2-7, with D perhaps matching TRBD2 (6 bases). CDR1 and CDR2 from the germline V gene are MGHRA and YSYEKL. This CDR3 region has 13 residues. Deletions cut 1 base from V and 4 bases from J, with 8 bases between. CDR3 residues: CASSQGGGYEQYF. Here the CDR3 DNA reads TGCGCCAGCAGCCAAGGGGGAGGATACGAGCAGTACTTC.

The V call is TRBV19, the J call TRBJ2-1; D call uncertain. The CDR3 covers 15 residues. V lost 5 bases and J 2 bases, leaving 13 bases between the germline ends. Germline CDR1 is LNHDA and CDR2 is SQIVND (reference sequence). The CDR3 spells CASSATRLPYNEQFF. The CDR3 bases are TGTGCCAGTAGTGCGACCAGGTTACCCTACAATGAGCAGTTCTTC.

This clone has a handful of counts. The V call is TRBV29-1, the J call TRBJ2-6, with a tentative D call TRBD2 (5 bases). Trimming stripped 4 bases from V and 0 bases from J, with 7 bases between. Germline CDR1 SQVTM, CDR2 ANQGSEA. The CDR3 contains 14 residues. CDR3 nucleotides: TGCAGCGTTGGGACTTTCTCTGGGGCCAACGTCCTGACTTTC. Amino acids: CSVGTFSGANVLTF.

The genes are TRBV2 and TRBJ1-6; no clear D. CDR3 length: 13 residues. CDR1 is SNHLY and CDR2 is FYNNEI in the germline V gene. Trimming removed 7 bases at V and 6 bases at J, with 10 bases between. Here the CDR3 reads CASISGRNSPLHF. In nucleotides, the CDR3 is TGTGCCAGCATTTCAGGTCGTAATTCACCCCTCCACTTT. The full variable domain, its missing parts supplied by reference TRBV2 and TRBJ1-6, is EPEVTQTPSHQVTQMGQEVILRCVPISNHLYFYWYRQILGQKVEFLVSFYNNEISEKSEIFDDQFSVERPDGSNFTLKIRSTKLEDSAMYFCASISGRNSPLHFGNGTRLTVT.

This sequence joins TRBV7-2 and TRBJ2-3; D call uncertain. The CDR3 consists of 16 residues. Germline values: CDR1 SGHTA, CDR2 FQGNSA. V was clipped by 0 bases and J by 2 bases, with 12 bases between them. Here the CDR3 reads CASSLAVRPHTDTQYF. The CDR3 DNA reads as TGTGCCAGCAGCTTAGCGGTCCGACCACACACAGATACGCAGTATTTT. The variable domain in full, with the rest retrieved from reference TRBV7-2 and TRBJ2-3, is GAGVSQSPSNKVTEKGKDVELRCDPISGHTALYWYRQSLGQGLEFLIYFQGNSAPDKSGLPSDRFSAERTGGSVSTLTIQRTQQEDSAVYLCASSLAVRPHTDTQYFGPGTRLTVL.

This chain connects TRBV5-1 to TRBJ2-7, with 9 bases lining up with TRBD1. Germline assignment: CDR1 SGHRS and CDR2 YFSETQ. The J segment lost 5 bases and the V segment lost 2 bases, leaving 17 bases of the junction unmatched. This CDR3 has 18 residues. The CDR3 region has the DNA TGCGCCAGCAGCTTTAGACCCGGACAGGGGCCTCCGGGAAACGAGCAGTACTTC. As protein: CASSFRPGQGPPGNEQYF.

This clone showed up just a few times. The chain is built from TRBV7-2 and TRBJ2-3; D is undetermined. Germline V gene sequence: CDR1 SGHTA, CDR2 FQGNSA. The CDR3 spans 14 residues. Trimming removed 5 bases from V and 2 bases from J, with 11 bases in between. The CDR3 reads CASSPLLYTDTQYF. The CDR3 bases are TGTGCCAGCAGCCCTTTACTATACACAGATACGCAGTATTTT. Full variable domain (remainder filled in from reference TRBV7-2 and TRBJ2-3): GAGVSQSPSNKVTEKGKDVELRCDPISGHTALYWYRQSLGQGLEFLIYFQGNSAPDKSGLPSDRFSAERTGGSVSTLTIQRTQQEDSAVYLCASSPLLYTDTQYFGPGTRLTVL.

This chain uses TRBV29-1 with TRBJ1-2, with D perhaps matching TRBD1 (5 bases). This CDR3 comprises 17 residues. Deletions cut 8 bases from V and 8 bases from J, with 33 bases between. Germline CDR1 is SQVTM and CDR2 is ANQGSEA. Written as DNA, the CDR3 is TGCAGCAAACCGGCGAGCCCGTACAGGCGGTGGGTTCGGGGCTACACCTTC. Protein: CSKPASPYRRWVRGYTF.

The rearrangement joins TRBV2 to TRBJ2-5, with TRBD1 matching 7 bases. Germline values: CDR1 SNHLY, CDR2 FYNNEI. This CDR3 is 16 amino acids long. V was pared by 7 bases and J by 0 bases, with 11 bases of the junction left unmatched. For the CDR3, the DNA is TGTGCCAGCAAAAAACCACGACAGGGCAACCAAGAGACCCAGTACTTC. This sequence encodes CASKKPRQGNQETQYF.

This clone came up a few times. The chain links TRBV7-9 to TRBJ1-5, with D unresolved. The CDR3 runs 12 residues. Per the germline V gene, CDR1 is SEHNR and CDR2 is FQNEAQ (reference sequence). The V end was cut by 8 bases, the J end by 1 base, with 6 bases between. CDR3 residues: CASQESNQPQHF. The CDR3 DNA is TGTGCCAGCCAGGAAAGCAATCAGCCCCAGCATTTT. The full variable domain, rest sourced from reference TRBV7-9 and TRBJ1-5, is DTGVSQNPRHKITKRGQNVTFRCDPISEHNRLYWYRQTLGQGPEFLTYFQNEAQLEKSRLLSDRFSAERPKGSFSTLEIQRTEQGDSAMYLCASQESNQPQHFGDGTRLSIL.

The gene calls are TRBV15 and TRBJ2-5; 7 bases are a match to TRBD1. This CDR3 region has 15 residues. V shed 2 bases and J 1 base; nucleotides not matched to a gene: 4. Germline V gene sequence: CDR1 LNHNV, CDR2 YYDKDF (reference sequence). CDR3 region: CATSRTGTAQETQYF. Here the CDR3 DNA reads TGTGCCACCAGCAGAACCGGGACAGCCCAAGAGACCCAGTACTTC.

V and J are TRBV25-1 and TRBJ2-1, with D uncertain. The germline gives CDR1 MGHDK, CDR2 SYGVNS. V lost 1 base to trimming and J lost 4 bases, with 11 bases between them. CDR3 length: 15 residues. The chain's CDR3 is CASSEFTDPYNEQFF. The CDR3 nucleotides are TGTGCCAGCAGTGAATTTACAGATCCTTACAATGAGCAGTTCTTC.

This chain connects TRBV15 to TRBJ2-7; D may be TRBD1 or TRBD2 (5 bases each). This CDR3 region has 17 residues. V lost 1 base and J 3 bases, leaving 19 bases between the germline ends. Germline assignment: CDR1 LNHNV and CDR2 YYDKDF (reference sequence). The CDR3 coding sequence is TGTGCCACCAGCAGAGCGCCGCACTCTGGGGGAAGCTACGAGCAGTACTTC. Translation gives CATSRAPHSGGSYEQYF.

The V and J genes are TRBV4-1 and TRBJ2-7; perhaps TRBD1 as D (6 bases). The CDR3 spans 13 residues. Trimming left V 1 base short and J 5 bases short, with 9 bases between. Germline V gene lookup returns CDR1 MGHRA and CDR2 YSYEKL. The CDR3 reads CASSQGDMDEQYF. Written as DNA, the CDR3 is TGCGCCAGCAGCCAAGGGGACATGGACGAGCAGTACTTC.